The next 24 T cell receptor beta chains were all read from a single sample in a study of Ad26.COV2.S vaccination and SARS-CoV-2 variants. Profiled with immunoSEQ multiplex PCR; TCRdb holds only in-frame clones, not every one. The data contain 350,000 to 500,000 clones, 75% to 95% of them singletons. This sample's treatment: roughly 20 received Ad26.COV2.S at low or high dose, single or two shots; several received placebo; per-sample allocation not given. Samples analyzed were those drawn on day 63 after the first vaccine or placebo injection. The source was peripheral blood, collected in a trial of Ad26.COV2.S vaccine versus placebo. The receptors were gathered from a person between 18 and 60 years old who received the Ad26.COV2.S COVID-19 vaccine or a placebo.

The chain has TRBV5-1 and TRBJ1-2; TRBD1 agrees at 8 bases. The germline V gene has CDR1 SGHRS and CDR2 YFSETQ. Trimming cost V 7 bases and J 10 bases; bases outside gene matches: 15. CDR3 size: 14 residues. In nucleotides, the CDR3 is TGCGCCAGCCCTTTTCATCCCCTGGACAGGGTCTACACCTTC. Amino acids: CASPFHPLDRVYTF.

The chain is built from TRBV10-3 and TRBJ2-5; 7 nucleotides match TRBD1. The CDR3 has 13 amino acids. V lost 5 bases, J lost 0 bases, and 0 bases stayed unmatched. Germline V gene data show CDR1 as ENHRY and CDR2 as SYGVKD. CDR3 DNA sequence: TGTGCCATCAGTACAGGGGACCAAGAGACCCAGTACTTC. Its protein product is CAISTGDQETQYF.

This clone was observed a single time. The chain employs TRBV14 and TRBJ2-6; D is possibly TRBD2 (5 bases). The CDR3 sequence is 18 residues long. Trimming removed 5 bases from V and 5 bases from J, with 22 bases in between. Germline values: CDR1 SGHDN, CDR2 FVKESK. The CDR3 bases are TGTGCCAGCAGCGAGGGAGAGCAGCCCACCGAATGGGCCAACGTCCTGACTTTC. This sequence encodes CASSEGEQPTEWANVLTF.

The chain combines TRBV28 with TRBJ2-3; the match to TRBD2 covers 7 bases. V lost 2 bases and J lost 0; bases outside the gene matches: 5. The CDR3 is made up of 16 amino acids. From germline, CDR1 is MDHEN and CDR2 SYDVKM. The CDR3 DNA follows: TGTGCCAGCAGTTTAGGTGCTAGCGGTAGCACAGATACGCAGTATTTT. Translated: CASSLGASGSTDTQYF.

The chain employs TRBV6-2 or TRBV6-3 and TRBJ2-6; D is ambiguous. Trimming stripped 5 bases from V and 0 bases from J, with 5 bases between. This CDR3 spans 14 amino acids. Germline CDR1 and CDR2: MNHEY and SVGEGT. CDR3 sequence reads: CASSTSSGANVLTF. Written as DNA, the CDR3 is TGTGCCAGCAGTACATCCTCTGGGGCCAACGTCCTGACTTTC.

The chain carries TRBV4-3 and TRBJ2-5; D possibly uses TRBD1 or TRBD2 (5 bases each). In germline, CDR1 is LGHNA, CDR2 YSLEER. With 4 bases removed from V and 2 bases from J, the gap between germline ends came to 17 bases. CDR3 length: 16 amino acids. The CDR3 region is CASSLGLGTQQETQYF. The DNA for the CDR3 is TGCGCCAGCAGCCTCGGTCTCGGGACGCAGCAAGAGACCCAGTACTTC.

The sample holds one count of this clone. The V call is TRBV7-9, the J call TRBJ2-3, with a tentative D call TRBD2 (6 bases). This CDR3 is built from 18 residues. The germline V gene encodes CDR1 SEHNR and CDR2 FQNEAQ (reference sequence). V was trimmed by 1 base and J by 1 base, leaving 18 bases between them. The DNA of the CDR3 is TGTGCCAGCAGCTTAGACAGCGGGTTTCCCCTTGGCACAGATACGCAGTATTTT. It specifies CASSLDSGFPLGTDTQYF.

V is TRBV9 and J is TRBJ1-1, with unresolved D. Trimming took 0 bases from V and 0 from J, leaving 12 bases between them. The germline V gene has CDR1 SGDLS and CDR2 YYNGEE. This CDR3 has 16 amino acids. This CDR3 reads CASSVGSSLVNTEAFF. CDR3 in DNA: TGTGCCAGCAGCGTAGGATCCAGCCTAGTGAACACTGAAGCTTTCTTT. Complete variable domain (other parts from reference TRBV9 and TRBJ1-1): DSGVTQTPKHLITATGQRVTLRCSPRSGDLSVYWYQQSLDQGLQFLIQYYNGEERAKGNILERFSAQQFPDLHSELNLSSLELGDSALYFCASSVGSSLVNTEAFFGQGTRLTVV.

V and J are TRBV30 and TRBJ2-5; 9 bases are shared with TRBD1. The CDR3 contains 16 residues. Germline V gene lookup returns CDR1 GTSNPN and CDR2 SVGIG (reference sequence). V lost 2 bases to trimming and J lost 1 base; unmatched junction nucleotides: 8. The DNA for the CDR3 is TGTGCCTGGAGTTCCGGGACAGGGTATTTCCAAGAGACCCAGTACTTC. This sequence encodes CAWSSGTGYFQETQYF.

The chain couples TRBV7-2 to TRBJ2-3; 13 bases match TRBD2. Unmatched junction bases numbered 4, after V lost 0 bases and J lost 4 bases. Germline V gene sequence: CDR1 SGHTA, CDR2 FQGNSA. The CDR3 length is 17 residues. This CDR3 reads CASSLAGLAGRADTQYF. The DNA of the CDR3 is TGTGCCAGCAGCTTAGCGGGACTAGCGGGGCGGGCAGATACGCAGTATTTT.

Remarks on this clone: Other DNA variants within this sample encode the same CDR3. This chain's CDR3 is CASSYEGWGYEQYF. The CDR3 DNA reads as TGTGCCAGCAGTTACGAAGGGTGGGGTTACGAGCAGTACTTC. The V call is TRBV6-2 or TRBV6-3, the J call TRBJ2-7; no clear D. V shed 2 bases and J shed 4 bases, with 12 bases lying between them. The germline V gene has CDR1 MNHEY and CDR2 SVGEGT. The CDR3 consists of 14 residues.

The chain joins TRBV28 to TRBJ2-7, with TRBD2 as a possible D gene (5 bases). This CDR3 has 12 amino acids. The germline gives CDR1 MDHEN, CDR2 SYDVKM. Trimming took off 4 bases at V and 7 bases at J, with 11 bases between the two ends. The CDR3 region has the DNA TGTGCCAGCAGTTCGGTACTAGGGGAGCAGTACTTC. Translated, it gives CASSSVLGEQYF.

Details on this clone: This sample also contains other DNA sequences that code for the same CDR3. CDR3: CASSLVMNTEAFF. Here the CDR3 DNA reads TGTGCCAGCAGCTTAGTCATGAACACTGAAGCTTTCTTT. The chain is built from TRBV5-6 and TRBJ1-1; the D is unclear. The CDR3 totals 13 residues. Deletions cut 2 bases from V and 0 bases from J, with 5 bases between. Germline-derived CDR1 and CDR2 are SGHDT and YYEEEE.

The CDR3 DNA reads as TGTGCCTGGTCGGACAGAAATGAAAAACTGTTTTTT. Its protein is CAWSDRNEKLFF. The V call is TRBV30, the J call TRBJ1-4; tentatively, D is TRBD1 (6 bases). Trimming stripped 5 bases from V and 5 bases from J, with 9 bases between. Germline values: CDR1 GTSNPN, CDR2 SVGIG (reference sequence). The CDR3 length is 12 residues. The entire variable domain, with the rest obtained from reference TRBV30 and TRBJ1-4, is as follows: SQTIHQWPATLVQPVGSPLSLECTVEGTSNPNLYWYRQAAGRGLQLLFYSVGIGQISSEVPQNLSASRPQDRQFILSSKKLLLSDSGFYLCAWSDRNEKLFFGSGTQLSVL.

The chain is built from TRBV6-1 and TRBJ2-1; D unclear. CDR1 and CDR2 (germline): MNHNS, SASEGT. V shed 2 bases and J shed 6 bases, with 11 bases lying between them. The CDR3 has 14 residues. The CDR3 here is CASSERHRLNEQFF. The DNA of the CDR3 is TGTGCCAGCAGTGAAAGGCATCGGCTCAATGAGCAGTTCTTC.

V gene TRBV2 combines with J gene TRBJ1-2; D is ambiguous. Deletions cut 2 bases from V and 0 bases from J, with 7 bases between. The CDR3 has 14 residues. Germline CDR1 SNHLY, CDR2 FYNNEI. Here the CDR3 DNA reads TGTGCCAGCAGTGAAAGGGTAGCTAACTATGGCTACACCTTC. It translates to CASSERVANYGYTF.

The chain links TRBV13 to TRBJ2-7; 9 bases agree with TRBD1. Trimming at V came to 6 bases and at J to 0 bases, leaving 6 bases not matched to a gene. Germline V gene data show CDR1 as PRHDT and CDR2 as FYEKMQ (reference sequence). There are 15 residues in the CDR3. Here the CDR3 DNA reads TGTGCCAGCAGTCTCACAGGGGGCAGCTCCTACGAGCAGTACTTC. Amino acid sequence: CASSLTGGSSYEQYF.

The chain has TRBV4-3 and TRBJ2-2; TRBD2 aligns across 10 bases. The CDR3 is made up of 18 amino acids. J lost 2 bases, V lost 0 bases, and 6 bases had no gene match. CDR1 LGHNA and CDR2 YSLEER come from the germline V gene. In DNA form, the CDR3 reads TGCGCCAGCAGCCAAGATTGGGCTAGCGGGGGCAACACCGGGGAGCTGTTTTTT. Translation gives CASSQDWASGGNTGELFF.

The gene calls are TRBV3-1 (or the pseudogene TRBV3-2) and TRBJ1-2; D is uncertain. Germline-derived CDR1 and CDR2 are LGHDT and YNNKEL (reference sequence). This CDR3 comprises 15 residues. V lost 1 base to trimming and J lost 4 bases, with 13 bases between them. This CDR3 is CASSQAEGAGYGYTF. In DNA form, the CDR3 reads TGTGCCAGCAGCCAAGCCGAGGGCGCAGGCTATGGCTACACCTTC.

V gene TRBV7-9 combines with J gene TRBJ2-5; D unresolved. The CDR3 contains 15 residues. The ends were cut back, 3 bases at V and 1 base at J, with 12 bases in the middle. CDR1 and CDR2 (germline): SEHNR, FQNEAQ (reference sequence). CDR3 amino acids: CASSFKSGPQETQYF. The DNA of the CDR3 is TGTGCCAGCAGCTTTAAGTCCGGGCCCCAAGAGACCCAGTACTTC.

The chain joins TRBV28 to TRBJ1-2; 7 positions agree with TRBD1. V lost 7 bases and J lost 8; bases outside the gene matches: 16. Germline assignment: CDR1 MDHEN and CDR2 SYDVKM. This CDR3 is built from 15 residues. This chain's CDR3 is CASTHNPTGQEGYTF. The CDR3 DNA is TGTGCCAGCACCCACAACCCGACAGGGCAGGAAGGCTACACCTTC.

As DNA, the CDR3 is TGTGCCTGGAGTCGACGGAACACTGAAGCTTTCTTT. Translation gives CAWSRRNTEAFF. This sequence joins TRBV30 and TRBJ1-1, with D hard to call. This CDR3 region has 12 residues. Germline assignment: CDR1 GTSNPN and CDR2 SVGIG (reference sequence). The V gene lost 2 bases and the J gene lost 1 base, with 5 bases spanning the gap.

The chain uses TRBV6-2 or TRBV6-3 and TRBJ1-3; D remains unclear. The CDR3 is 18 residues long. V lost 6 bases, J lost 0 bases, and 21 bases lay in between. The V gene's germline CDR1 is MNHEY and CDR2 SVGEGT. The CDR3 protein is CASSLRTLDPSSGNTIYF. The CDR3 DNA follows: TGTGCCAGCAGCCTTCGTACTTTGGACCCGAGCTCTGGAAACACCATATATTTT.

As DNA, the CDR3 is TGTGCCAGCAGCTCCTTAACCGGGACTAGCTTGGAGACCCAGTACTTC. This translates into CASSSLTGTSLETQYF. J is TRBJ2-5 and V is TRBV5-4, with 9 bases fitting TRBD2. The CDR3 is 16 residues long. Unmatched junction bases numbered 11, after V lost 3 bases and J lost 5 bases. Germline V gene data show CDR1 as SGHNT and CDR2 as YYREEE (reference sequence). Full variable domain (missing parts from reference TRBV5-4 and TRBJ2-5): ETGVTQSPTHLIKTRGQQVTLRCSSQSGHNTVSWYQQALGQGPQFIFQYYREEENGRGNFPPRFSGLQFPNYSSELNVNALELDDSALYLCASSSLTGTSLETQYFGPGTRLLVL.